Presented here are 5 T cell receptor beta chains from one specimen sequenced in a study of blood T cell repertoires in COVID-19. Sequenced by immunoSEQ multiplex PCR; TCRdb stores in-frame clones only, minus some. The repertoire holds roughly 160,000 clones, 80% seen once, with less than 4% in the top ten. Sequences were obtained from PBMCs or T cells enriched from blood (not recorded which). These receptors all come from an older woman who had recovered from COVID-19.

In its sample, this clone is medium-sized. Here the CDR3 DNA reads TGTGCCAGCAGGACCTCAGGGCTAGTCGCCGGGGAGCTGTTTTTT. Protein: CASRTSGLVAGELFF. This chain links TRBV6-5 with TRBJ2-2; D possibly corresponds to TRBD1 (5 bases). Germline loops: CDR1 MNHEY, CDR2 SVGAGI. Trimming removed 6 bases from V and 6 bases from J, with 17 bases in between. The CDR3 loop spans 15 amino acids.

The chain employs TRBV4-2 and TRBJ2-1; 8 positions match TRBD2. The CDR3 runs 15 residues. CDR1 and CDR2 (germline): LGHNA, YNFKEQ. With V trimmed by 4 bases and J by 7 bases, 9 bases remained unmatched. CDR3 sequence: CASSRRGGSENEQFF. CDR3 DNA: TGTGCCAGCAGCCGACGGGGGGGCTCAGAGAATGAGCAGTTCTTC.

J is TRBJ2-7 and V is TRBV24-1; a possible D gene is TRBD2 (6 bases). CDR1 KGHDR and CDR2 SFDVKD come from the germline V gene. The CDR3 sequence is 14 residues long. V lost 4 bases and J 3 bases, leaving 12 bases between the germline ends. The CDR3 protein is CATSESGLGYEQYF. In nucleotides, the CDR3 is TGTGCCACCAGTGAATCGGGACTTGGCTACGAGCAGTACTTC.

This chain joins TRBV19 and TRBJ2-7, with unresolved D. CDR3 length: 10 residues. Germline lookup yields CDR1 LNHDA and CDR2 SQIVND (reference sequence). Trimming removed 9 bases at V and 1 base at J, with 4 bases between. The CDR3 sequence: CARLSYEQYF. The CDR3 DNA is TGTGCCAGGTTATCCTACGAGCAGTACTTC.

V and J are TRBV5-4 and TRBJ2-7, with 9 bases aligning to TRBD1. From germline, CDR1 is SGHNT and CDR2 YYREEE (reference sequence). The CDR3 spans 16 residues. Trimming cost V 0 bases and J 5 bases; bases outside gene matches: 9. CDR3 region: CASSLAKTGGADEQYF. Here the CDR3 DNA reads TGTGCCAGCAGCTTGGCCAAGACAGGGGGGGCCGACGAGCAGTACTTC.